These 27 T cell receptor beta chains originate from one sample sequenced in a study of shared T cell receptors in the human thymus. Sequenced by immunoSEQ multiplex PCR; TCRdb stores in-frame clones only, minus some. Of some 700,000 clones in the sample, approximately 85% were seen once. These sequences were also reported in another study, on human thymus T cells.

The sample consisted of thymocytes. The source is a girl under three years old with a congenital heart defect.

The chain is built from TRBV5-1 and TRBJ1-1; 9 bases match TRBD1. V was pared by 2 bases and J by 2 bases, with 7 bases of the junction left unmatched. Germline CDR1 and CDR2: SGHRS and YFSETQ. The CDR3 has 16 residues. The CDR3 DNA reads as TGCGCCAGCAGCTTAGGTTACAGGGGGCTCAACACTGAAGCTTTCTTT. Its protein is CASSLGYRGLNTEAFF.

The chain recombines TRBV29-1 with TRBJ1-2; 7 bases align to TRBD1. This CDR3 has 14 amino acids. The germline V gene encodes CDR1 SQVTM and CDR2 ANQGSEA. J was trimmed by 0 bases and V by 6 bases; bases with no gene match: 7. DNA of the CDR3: TGCAGCGTGGCTACCGGGACAGCTAACTATGGCTACACCTTC. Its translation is CSVATGTANYGYTF.

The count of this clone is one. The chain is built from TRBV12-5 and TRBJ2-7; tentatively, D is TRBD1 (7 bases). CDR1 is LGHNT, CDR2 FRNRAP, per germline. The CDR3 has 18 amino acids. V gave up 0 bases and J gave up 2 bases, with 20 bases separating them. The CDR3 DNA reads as TGTGCTAGTGGTTTGGTAAGCCACTCAGGGGGGATAACCTACGAGCAGTACTTC. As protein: CASGLVSHSGGITYEQYF. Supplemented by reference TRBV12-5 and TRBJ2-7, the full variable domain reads DARVTQTPRHKVTEMGQEVTMRCQPILGHNTVFWYRQTMMQGLELLAYFRNRAPLDDSGMPKDRFSAEMPDATLATLKIQPSEPRDSAVYFCASGLVSHSGGITYEQYFGPGTRLTVT.

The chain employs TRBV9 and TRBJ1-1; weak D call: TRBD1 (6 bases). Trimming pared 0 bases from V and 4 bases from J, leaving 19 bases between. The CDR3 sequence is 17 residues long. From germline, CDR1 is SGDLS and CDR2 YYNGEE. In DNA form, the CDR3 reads TGTGCCAGCAGCGTAGGGCCCTACATTTACAGGGTCACTGAAGCTTTCTTT. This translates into CASSVGPYIYRVTEAFF.

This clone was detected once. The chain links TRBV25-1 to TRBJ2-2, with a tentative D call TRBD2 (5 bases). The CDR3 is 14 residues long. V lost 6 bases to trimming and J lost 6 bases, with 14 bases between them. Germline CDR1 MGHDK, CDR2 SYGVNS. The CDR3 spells CASSAHGKAGELFF. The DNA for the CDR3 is TGTGCCAGCAGCGCCCACGGGAAGGCCGGGGAGCTGTTTTTT. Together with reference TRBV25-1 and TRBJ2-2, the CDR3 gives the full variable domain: EADIYQTPRYLVIGTGKKITLECSQTMGHDKMYWYQQDPGMELHLIHYSYGVNSTEKGDLSSESTVSRIRTEHFPLTLESARPSHTSQYLCASSAHGKAGELFFGEGSRLTVL.

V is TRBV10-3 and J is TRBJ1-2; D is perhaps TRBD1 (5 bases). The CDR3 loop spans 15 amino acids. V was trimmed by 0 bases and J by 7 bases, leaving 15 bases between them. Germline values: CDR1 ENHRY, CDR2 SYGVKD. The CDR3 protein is CAISESGRALGGYTF. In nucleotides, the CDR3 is TGTGCCATCAGTGAGTCGGGCAGGGCTCTTGGTGGCTACACCTTC.

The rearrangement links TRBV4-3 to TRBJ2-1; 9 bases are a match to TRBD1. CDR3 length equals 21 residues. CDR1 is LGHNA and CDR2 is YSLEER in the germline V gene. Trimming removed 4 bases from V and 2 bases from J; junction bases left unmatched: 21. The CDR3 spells CASSREIGTGFNRLTYNEQFF. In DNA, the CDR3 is TGCGCCAGCAGCCGAGAGATCGGGACAGGGTTTAATCGGCTAACCTACAATGAGCAGTTCTTC.

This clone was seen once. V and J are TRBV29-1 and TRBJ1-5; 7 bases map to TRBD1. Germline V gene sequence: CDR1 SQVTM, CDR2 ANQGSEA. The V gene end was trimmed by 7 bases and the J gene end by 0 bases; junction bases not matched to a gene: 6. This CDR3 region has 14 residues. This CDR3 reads CSASTGISNQPQHF. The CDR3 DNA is TGCAGCGCCTCGACAGGGATTAGCAATCAGCCCCAGCATTTT.

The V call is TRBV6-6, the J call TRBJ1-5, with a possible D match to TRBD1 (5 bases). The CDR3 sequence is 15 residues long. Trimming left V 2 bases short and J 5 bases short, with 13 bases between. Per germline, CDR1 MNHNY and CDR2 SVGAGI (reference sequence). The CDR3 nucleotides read TGTGCCAGCAGTTACCTCAGGGTAGTATATCAGCCCCAGCATTTT. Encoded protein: CASSYLRVVYQPQHF.

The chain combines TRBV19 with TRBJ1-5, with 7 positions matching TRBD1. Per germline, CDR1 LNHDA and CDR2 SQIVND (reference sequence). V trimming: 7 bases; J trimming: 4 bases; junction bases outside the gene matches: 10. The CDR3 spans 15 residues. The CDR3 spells CASTALTGPNQPQHF. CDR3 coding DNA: TGTGCCAGTACCGCCCTGACAGGGCCGAATCAGCCCCAGCATTTT.

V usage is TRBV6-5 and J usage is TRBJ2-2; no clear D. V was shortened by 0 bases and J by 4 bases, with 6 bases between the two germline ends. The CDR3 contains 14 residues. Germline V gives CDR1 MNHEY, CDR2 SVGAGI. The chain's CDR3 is CASSYSTITGELFF. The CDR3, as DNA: TGTGCCAGCAGTTACTCGACAATCACCGGGGAGCTGTTTTTT.

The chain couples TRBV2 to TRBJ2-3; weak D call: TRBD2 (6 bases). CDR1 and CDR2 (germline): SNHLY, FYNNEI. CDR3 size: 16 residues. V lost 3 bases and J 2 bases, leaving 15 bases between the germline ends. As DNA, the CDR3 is TGTGCCAGCAGTGAGGGCAGGGCGGGACCCACAGATACGCAGTATTTT. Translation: CASSEGRAGPTDTQYF.

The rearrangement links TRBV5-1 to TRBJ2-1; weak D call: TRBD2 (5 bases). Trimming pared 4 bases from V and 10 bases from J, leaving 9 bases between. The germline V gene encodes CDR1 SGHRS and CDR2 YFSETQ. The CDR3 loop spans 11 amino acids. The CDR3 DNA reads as TGCGCCAGCAGCCGGCCGGGAGAGCAGTTCTTC. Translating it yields CASSRPGEQFF.

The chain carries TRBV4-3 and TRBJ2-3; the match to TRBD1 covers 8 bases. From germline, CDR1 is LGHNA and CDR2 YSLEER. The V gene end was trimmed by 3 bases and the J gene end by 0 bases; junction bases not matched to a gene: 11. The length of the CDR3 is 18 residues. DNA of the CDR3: TGCGCCAGCAGCCAGGACCTACCACAGGGGGACAGCACAGATACGCAGTATTTT. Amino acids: CASSQDLPQGDSTDTQYF.

The DNA for the CDR3 is TGTGCCAGCAGGCGGATGGACAGGCAAGAGACCCAGTACTTC. This encodes CASRRMDRQETQYF. This chain links TRBV6-5 with TRBJ2-5; 7 bases are shared with TRBD1. This CDR3 has 14 residues. CDR1 and CDR2 from the germline V gene are MNHEY and SVGAGI. The V and J ends lost 6 bases and 2 bases, in that order; junction bases with no gene match: 6.

The CDR3 protein is CASSLAGVNYGYTF. The CDR3 nucleotides are TGTGCCAGCAGCTTGGCAGGGGTGAACTATGGCTACACCTTC. The rearrangement joins TRBV5-6 to TRBJ1-2, with a possible D match to TRBD1 (6 bases). V was shortened by 0 bases and J by 2 bases, with 8 bases between the two germline ends. The CDR3 is made up of 14 amino acids. Germline CDR1 is SGHDT and CDR2 is YYEEEE.

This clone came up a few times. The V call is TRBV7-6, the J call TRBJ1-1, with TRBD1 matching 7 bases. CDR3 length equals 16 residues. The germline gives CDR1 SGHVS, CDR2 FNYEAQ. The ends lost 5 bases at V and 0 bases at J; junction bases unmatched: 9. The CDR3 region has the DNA TGTGCCAGCAGCCTTCGGACAGGAAGAATGAACACTGAAGCTTTCTTT. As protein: CASSLRTGRMNTEAFF.

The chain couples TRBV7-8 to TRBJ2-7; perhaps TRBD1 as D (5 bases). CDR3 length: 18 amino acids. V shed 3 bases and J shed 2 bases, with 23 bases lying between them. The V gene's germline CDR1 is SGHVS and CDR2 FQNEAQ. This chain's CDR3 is CASSLLPRYGQNTYEQYF. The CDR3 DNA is TGTGCCAGCAGCTTGCTCCCTAGGTATGGACAAAATACCTACGAGCAGTACTTC.

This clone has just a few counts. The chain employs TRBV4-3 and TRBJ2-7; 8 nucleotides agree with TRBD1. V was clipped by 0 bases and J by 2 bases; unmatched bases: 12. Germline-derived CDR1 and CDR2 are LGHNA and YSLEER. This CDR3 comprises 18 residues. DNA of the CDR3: TGCGCCAGCAGCCAAGAAGGGGACAGGCGGAAGAATGCCTACGAGCAGTACTTC. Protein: CASSQEGDRRKNAYEQYF.

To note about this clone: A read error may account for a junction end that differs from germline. In nucleotides, the CDR3 is TGTGCCAGCAGCTTAGGCCCCGAAGACAGGGAGGTCTTC. This sequence encodes CASSLGPEDREVF. The V call is TRBV11-2, the J call TRBJ2-1; D perhaps matches TRBD1 (7 bases). This CDR3 is built from 13 residues. Germline V CDR1 and CDR2: SGHAT, FQNNGV.

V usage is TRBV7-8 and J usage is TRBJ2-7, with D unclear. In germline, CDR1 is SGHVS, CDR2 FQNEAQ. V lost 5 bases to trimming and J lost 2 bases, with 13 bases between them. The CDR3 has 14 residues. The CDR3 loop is CASSLPEPTYEQYF. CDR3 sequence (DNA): TGTGCCAGCAGCCTCCCAGAACCCACCTACGAGCAGTACTTC.

The CDR3 DNA reads TGCAGCGTAGACACAGGGGGCAATGGCTACACCTTC. It translates to CSVDTGGNGYTF. The chain carries TRBV29-1 and TRBJ1-2; 9 bases are a match to TRBD1. Germline CDR1 and CDR2: SQVTM and ANQGSEA. V trimming: 6 bases; J trimming: 6 bases; junction bases outside the gene matches: 5. There are 12 residues in the CDR3. The whole variable domain, filled in from reference TRBV29-1 and TRBJ1-2, reads SAVISQKPSRDICQRGTSLTIQCQVDSQVTMMFWYRQQPGQSLTLIATANQGSEATYESGFVIDKFPISRPNLTFSTLTVSNMSPEDSSIYLCSVDTGGNGYTFGSGTRLTVV.

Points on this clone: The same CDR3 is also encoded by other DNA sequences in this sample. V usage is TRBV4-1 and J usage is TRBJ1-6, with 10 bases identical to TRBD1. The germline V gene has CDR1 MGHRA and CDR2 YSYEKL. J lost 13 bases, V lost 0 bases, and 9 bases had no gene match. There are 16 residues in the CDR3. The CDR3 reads CASSQDWTGGKSPLHF. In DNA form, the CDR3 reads TGCGCCAGCAGCCAAGATTGGACAGGGGGAAAATCCCCCCTCCACTTT.

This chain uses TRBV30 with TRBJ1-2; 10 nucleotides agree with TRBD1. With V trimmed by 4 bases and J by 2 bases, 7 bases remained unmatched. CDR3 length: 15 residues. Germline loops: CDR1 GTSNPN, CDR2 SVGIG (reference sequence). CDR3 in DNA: TGTGCCTGGATACCGCCGGGACAGGGGAACTATGGCTACACCTTC. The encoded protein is CAWIPPGQGNYGYTF. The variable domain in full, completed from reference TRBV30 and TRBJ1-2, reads SQTIHQWPATLVQPVGSPLSLECTVEGTSNPNLYWYRQAAGRGLQLLFYSVGIGQISSEVPQNLSASRPQDRQFILSSKKLLLSDSGFYLCAWIPPGQGNYGYTFGSGTRLTVV.

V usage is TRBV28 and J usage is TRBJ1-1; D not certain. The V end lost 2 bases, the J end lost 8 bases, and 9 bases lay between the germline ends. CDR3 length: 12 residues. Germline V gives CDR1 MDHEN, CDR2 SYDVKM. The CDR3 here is CASSLAGSEAFF. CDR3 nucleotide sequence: TGTGCCAGCAGTTTAGCGGGCTCGGAAGCTTTCTTT. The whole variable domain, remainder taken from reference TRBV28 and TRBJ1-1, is DVKVTQSSRYLVKRTGEKVFLECVQDMDHENMFWYRQDPGLGLRLIYFSYDVKMKEKGDIPEGYSVSREKKERFSLILESASTNQTSMYLCASSLAGSEAFFGQGTRLTVV.

CDR3 bases: TGTGCCAGCAGTTCAACCGCCAGGGATCGAGGTGAAAAACTGTTTTTT. Translated, it gives CASSSTARDRGEKLFF. V and J are TRBV28 and TRBJ1-4, with D perhaps TRBD1 (5 bases). CDR3 length: 16 amino acids. With 4 bases removed from V and 7 bases from J, the gap between germline ends came to 19 bases. Per germline, CDR1 MDHEN and CDR2 SYDVKM.

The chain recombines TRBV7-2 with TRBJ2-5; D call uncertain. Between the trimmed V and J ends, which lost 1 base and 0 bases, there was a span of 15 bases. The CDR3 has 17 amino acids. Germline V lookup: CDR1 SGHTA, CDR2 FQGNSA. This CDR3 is CASSLGLRWVHQETQYF. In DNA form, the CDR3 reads TGTGCCAGCAGCTTAGGTTTGCGGTGGGTACACCAAGAGACCCAGTACTTC.